The sequence of this TCR beta chain was determined in a study of identical twins. Findings and caveats of the study: Abundant cord blood beta clonotypes carried fewer insertions; memory repertoires showed none. Zero-insertion analyses were open to partial confounding by invariant MAIT and iNKT cells. Out-of-frame alpha sequences common to twins were enriched for low generation probability.

Per germline, CDR1 SGDLS and CDR2 YYNGEE. V was shortened by 0 bases and J by 3 bases, with 9 bases between the two germline ends. The CDR3 contains 14 residues. Regarding this clonotype: Its specificity is unknown.

Among all donors, each was a healthy Caucasian. One entry per CDR3 protein, called by TCRdb with MiXCR from the 5' RACE reads. The table shows 300,000 to 400,000 distinct CDR3 sequences, with 10% to 15% occurring only once. These data also featured in a second study, about yellow fever vaccine responses in identical twins.

The clonotype comes from a woman aged 18-29 years in good health. The chain is built from TRBV9 and TRBJ1-1, with D tentatively TRBD1 (6 bases). The sample taken for sequencing was CD8+ T cells sorted from blood. Written as DNA, the CDR3 is TGTGCCAGCAGCGTAGTGCCAGGGGACACTGAAGCTTTCTTT. Translation: CASSVVPGDTEAFF.